Below, 28 T cell receptor beta chains from the same sample are listed, as sequenced in a study of blood T cell repertoires in COVID-19 (dated by TCRdb to the early 2020s). To prepare the library, the immunoSEQ multiplex PCR assay was applied. The clones in this table, taken by TCRdb from immuneACCESS, are in-frame only. Not every clone is retained; where verified, under half of the shortfall comes from an unresolved V gene, and the cause of the rest is unknown. The sample yields about 210,000 clones; 82% were counted once. The biggest ten clones account for more than 10% of the sample. Sequencing was performed on peripheral blood. All receptors come from a woman in her 40s with acute or convalescent COVID-19.

The rearrangement links TRBV15 to TRBJ2-2; possible D gene TRBD1, 5 bases. The CDR3 spans 14 residues. The germline V and J ends were trimmed by 6 bases and 2 bases, with 10 bases remaining between them. Germline-derived CDR1 and CDR2 are LNHNV and YYDKDF (reference sequence). CDR3 protein: CATRADRNTGELFF. CDR3 in DNA: TGTGCCACCAGAGCCGACAGAAACACCGGGGAGCTGTTTTTT.

CDR3 region: CASRGQGQETQYF. DNA for the CDR3: TGCGCCAGCAGGGGACAGGGACAAGAGACCCAGTACTTC. The chain has TRBV10-2 and TRBJ2-5; 9 positions match TRBD1. Losses at the gene ends were 6 bases for V and 2 bases for J; bases not matched to a gene: 1. CDR1 and CDR2 from the germline V gene are WSHSY and SAAADI. The CDR3 runs 13 residues.

This clone has a single count. The genes are TRBV15 and TRBJ2-1; D is perhaps TRBD2 (6 bases). The CDR3 has 17 residues. CDR1 and CDR2 (germline): LNHNV, YYDKDF (reference sequence). Trimming left V 2 bases short and J 9 bases short, with 23 bases between. The CDR3 here is CATSRIPQRAVGIEQFF. Written as DNA, the CDR3 is TGTGCCACCAGCAGAATCCCACAGCGGGCGGTTGGGATTGAGCAGTTCTTC.

V gene TRBV19 combines with J gene TRBJ2-7, with 14 bases identical to TRBD2. The CDR3 has 16 residues. Losses at the gene ends were 2 bases for V and 5 bases for J; bases not matched to a gene: 5. Germline values: CDR1 LNHDA, CDR2 SQIVND (reference sequence). The CDR3 loop is CASSITSGLAGDEQYF. In DNA form, the CDR3 reads TGTGCCAGTAGTATAACTTCGGGACTAGCGGGGGACGAGCAGTACTTC.

The V and J genes are TRBV29-1 and TRBJ2-3, with 9 bases identical to TRBD2. CDR3 length: 12 amino acids. Germline V gene lookup returns CDR1 SQVTM and CDR2 ANQGSEA. Losses at the gene ends were 4 bases for V and 6 bases for J; bases not matched to a gene: 2. The CDR3: CSVGTSEDTQYF. The CDR3 bases are TGCAGCGTTGGGACTAGCGAGGATACGCAGTATTTT.

This clone was found once. The CDR3 DNA sequence: TGTGCCAGCAGCTCCGCAACAGGGGTTGAGCAGTTCTTC. Translation: CASSSATGVEQFF. The rearrangement uses TRBV5-5 and TRBJ2-1, with TRBD1 matching 7 bases. The J segment lost 9 bases and the V segment lost 3 bases, leaving 6 bases of the junction unmatched. Per germline, CDR1 SGHKS and CDR2 YYEKEE (reference sequence). The length of the CDR3 is 13 residues. Full variable domain (remainder filled in from reference TRBV5-5 and TRBJ2-1): DAGVTQSPTHLIKTRGQQVTLRCSPISGHKSVSWYQQVLGQGPQFIFQYYEKEERGRGNFPDRFSARQFPNYSSELNVNALLLGDSALYLCASSSATGVEQFFGPGTRLTVL.

The chain joins TRBV10-3 to TRBJ1-6; D is undetermined. CDR1 is ENHRY, CDR2 SYGVKD, per germline. The V gene lost 0 bases and the J gene lost 12 bases, with 12 bases spanning the gap. This CDR3 contains 14 residues. The CDR3 DNA follows: TGTGCCATCAGTGAGTCCAGGACGGGGAGACCCCTCCACTTT. This translates into CAISESRTGRPLHF.

The chain couples TRBV27 to TRBJ2-1; 10 bases map to TRBD2. Germline assignment: CDR1 MNHEY and CDR2 SMNVEV (reference sequence). The CDR3 runs 17 residues. V shed 5 bases and J 4 bases; nucleotides not matched to a gene: 11. DNA of the CDR3: TGTGCCAGCAGTAGTTCTCGGGAGCGGGGGGGATACAATGAGCAGTTCTTC. Translating it yields CASSSSRERGGYNEQFF.

This clone was seen a handful of times. This rearrangement joins TRBV6-5 to TRBJ1-2; TRBD1 is a possible D gene (5 bases). The CDR3 totals 13 residues. Deletions cut 10 bases from V and 4 bases from J, with 16 bases between. Per germline, CDR1 MNHEY and CDR2 SVGAGI. DNA of the CDR3: TGTGCCACCTTACAACGGACACCCTATGGCTACACCTTC. Translated, it gives CATLQRTPYGYTF.

The chain is built from TRBV5-1 and TRBJ2-1, with TRBD2 matching over 14 bases. The CDR3 runs to 19 residues. CDR1 is SGHRS, CDR2 YFSETQ, per germline. V lost 4 bases to trimming and J lost 5 bases; unmatched junction nucleotides: 14. The CDR3 sequence is CASSAQTSGRARFDNEQFF. Here the CDR3 DNA reads TGCGCCAGCAGCGCCCAGACTAGCGGGAGGGCGAGGTTCGACAATGAGCAGTTCTTC.

The chain recombines TRBV7-7 with TRBJ2-7, with 8 bases lining up with TRBD1. The germline V gene has CDR1 SSHAT and CDR2 FNYEAQ (reference sequence). The CDR3 runs to 14 residues. With V trimmed by 5 bases and J by 3 bases, 6 bases remained unmatched. This CDR3 is CASSQGTGLYEQYF. The CDR3 DNA is TGTGCCAGCAGCCAAGGGACAGGCCTCTACGAGCAGTACTTC.

This chain connects TRBV4-1 to TRBJ1-1, with TRBD1 identical over 11 bases. The junction had 3 bases not matched to a gene; V was cut back by 1 base and J by 5 bases. CDR1 and CDR2 from the germline V gene are MGHRA and YSYEKL. The CDR3 spans 15 residues. CDR3: CASSQAGTGGTEAFF. The CDR3 bases are TGCGCCAGCAGCCAAGCCGGGACAGGGGGAACTGAAGCTTTCTTT.

This sequence joins TRBV12-5 and TRBJ2-3; no reliable D call. Germline V lookup: CDR1 LGHNT, CDR2 FRNRAP. The CDR3 is made up of 16 amino acids. Trimming removed 5 bases from V and 2 bases from J, with 17 bases in between. The CDR3 sequence is CASGAPGGAFTDTQYF. The CDR3 DNA reads TGTGCTAGTGGTGCCCCCGGTGGAGCGTTCACAGATACGCAGTATTTT.

The J gene is TRBJ1-2, the V gene TRBV4-1, with TRBD1 matching over 7 bases. The V gene's germline CDR1 is MGHRA and CDR2 YSYEKL. The CDR3 is 16 residues long. The junction had 9 bases not matched to a gene; V was cut back by 0 bases and J by 5 bases. CDR3 residues: CASSQEGGRAVYGYTF. The CDR3 nucleotides are TGCGCCAGCAGCCAAGAAGGGGGCCGGGCGGTATATGGCTACACCTTC.

Details on this clone: Within the sample, other DNA sequences also encode this same CDR3. The genes are TRBV24-1 and TRBJ2-3; 11 positions agree with TRBD2. J gave up 2 bases and V 3 bases, and 3 bases lay outside the gene matches. The germline V gene encodes CDR1 KGHDR and CDR2 SFDVKD. The CDR3 covers 16 residues. The CDR3 DNA follows: TGTGCCACCAGTGATCCTAGCGGGAGGTACACAGATACGCAGTATTTT. The encoded protein is CATSDPSGRYTDTQYF.

The chain links TRBV11-2 to TRBJ1-1; D not resolved. The length of the CDR3 is 15 residues. The germline V and J ends were trimmed by 5 bases and 0 bases, with 13 bases remaining between them. Germline CDR1 SGHAT, CDR2 FQNNGV. The CDR3, as DNA: TGTGCCAGCAGCCCCGGAGGCATGATGAACACTGAAGCTTTCTTT. Translating gives CASSPGGMMNTEAFF.

The rearrangement uses TRBV27 and TRBJ2-1, with TRBD2 matching over 13 bases. The CDR3 consists of 16 residues. The junction had 5 bases not matched to a gene; V was cut back by 3 bases and J by 6 bases. Germline CDR1 and CDR2: MNHEY and SMNVEV (reference sequence). The CDR3 region has the DNA TGTGCCAGCAGTTTGGTTGGACTAGCGGGAGTCAATGAGCAGTTCTTC. This codes for CASSLVGLAGVNEQFF.

V is TRBV9 and J is TRBJ2-3; D gene uncertain. The CDR3 totals 15 residues. V lost 0 bases, J lost 0 bases, and 8 bases lay in between. CDR1 and CDR2 from the germline V gene are SGDLS and YYNGEE. CDR3 DNA sequence: TGTGCCAGCAGCGTAGCAGTGCTGAGCACAGATACGCAGTATTTT. Encoded protein: CASSVAVLSTDTQYF.

The rearrangement joins TRBV6-4 to TRBJ2-7; 12 bases map to TRBD2. The CDR3 runs 14 residues. With V trimmed by 4 bases and J by 3 bases, 1 base remained unmatched. From germline, CDR1 is MRHNA and CDR2 SNTAGT. This CDR3 reads CASSVTSGGYEQYF. CDR3 bases: TGTGCCAGCAGTGTGACTAGCGGGGGCTACGAGCAGTACTTC.

This clone turned up a few times. V usage is TRBV29-1 and J usage is TRBJ1-5; TRBD1 is a possible D gene (6 bases). The CDR3 spans 13 residues. The V end was cut by 6 bases, the J end by 5 bases, with 14 bases between. Germline V CDR1 and CDR2: SQVTM, ANQGSEA. The CDR3 loop is CSVDLGADQPQHF. The CDR3 region has the DNA TGCAGCGTCGATTTGGGGGCCGATCAGCCCCAGCATTTT.

The chain recombines TRBV10-3 with TRBJ1-5; a possible D gene is TRBD1 (5 bases). From germline, CDR1 is ENHRY and CDR2 SYGVKD. V dropped 6 bases and J dropped 0 bases, with 12 bases sitting between them. The CDR3 length is 15 residues. This CDR3 is CAISPREVSNQPQHF. The CDR3, as DNA: TGTGCCATCAGCCCCAGGGAGGTTAGCAATCAGCCCCAGCATTTT.

V and J are TRBV7-9 and TRBJ2-6; 10 positions agree with TRBD2. This CDR3 has 17 residues. The germline gives CDR1 SEHNR, CDR2 FQNEAQ (reference sequence). Germline trimming cut 6 bases from V and 1 base from J; bases unmatched to any gene: 6. DNA of the CDR3: TGTGCCAGCAGACCTACTAGCGGGATATCTGGGGCCAACGTCCTGACTTTC. Translated, it gives CASRPTSGISGANVLTF.

The V call is TRBV6-1, the J call TRBJ2-7, with D possibly TRBD1 on 6 matching bases. Per the germline V gene, CDR1 is MNHNS and CDR2 is SASEGT. The length of the CDR3 is 15 residues. Trimming pared 1 base from V and 1 base from J, leaving 11 bases between. CDR3 sequence reads: CASSEGWGRSYEQYF. CDR3 nucleotides: TGTGCCAGCAGTGAAGGATGGGGGCGGTCCTACGAGCAGTACTTC.

The chain couples TRBV15 to TRBJ2-1; tentative D call: TRBD1 (5 bases). Looked up from germline, CDR1 is LNHNV and CDR2 is YYDKDF (reference sequence). CDR3 size: 13 residues. V was pared by 5 bases and J by 9 bases, with 14 bases between. The CDR3 DNA sequence: TGTGCCACCAGCGGGGCCTGGGCCTTTGAGCAGTTCTTC. Protein: CATSGAWAFEQFF.

The chain has TRBV29-1 and TRBJ1-2; D gene uncertain. Germline CDR1 and CDR2: SQVTM and ANQGSEA. The V and J ends lost 6 bases and 6 bases respectively, with 5 bases between them. The CDR3 contains 9 residues. The CDR3 sequence is CSVLDGYTF. Written as DNA, the CDR3 is TGCAGCGTCCTCGATGGCTACACCTTC.

This chain uses TRBV12-3 or TRBV12-4 with TRBJ1-1; the D is unclear. This CDR3 contains 13 residues. Trimming removed 3 bases from V and 7 bases from J, with 12 bases in between. The CDR3 region has the DNA TGTGCCAGCAGTTTTAGAGCTAACGATGAAGCTTTCTTT. Residues: CASSFRANDEAFF.

This chain uses TRBV11-2 with TRBJ2-3; D remains unclear. The CDR3 runs to 15 residues. With 5 bases removed from V and 1 base from J, the gap between germline ends came to 13 bases. Germline lookup yields CDR1 SGHAT and CDR2 FQNNGV. This CDR3 is CASSKAPTRTDTQYF. In DNA, the CDR3 is TGTGCCAGCAGCAAAGCACCTACCCGCACAGATACGCAGTATTTT.

V and J are TRBV18 and TRBJ2-3, with D perhaps matching TRBD2 (6 bases). This CDR3 comprises 13 residues. V lost 3 bases to trimming and J lost 8 bases, with 12 bases between them. Germline-derived CDR1 and CDR2 are KGHSH and LQKENI. CDR3 nucleotides: TGTGCCAGCTCACCGGAGGGAGTCGGTACGCAGTATTTT. Translating it yields CASSPEGVGTQYF.